Below are 29 T cell receptor beta chains sequenced from a single sample in a study of T-cell memory formation after mild COVID-19. Via MiXCR, TCRdb re-called the 5' RACE reads, giving one row per CDR3 protein. The sample has roughly 400,000 distinct CDR3 sequences, approximately 24% seen once. Sequencing used PBMCs or a T cell subset sorted from them (not recorded which). These receptors all stem from an adult woman who had mild COVID-19 (a few samples of this study predate the infection). Cell type and time point are not known.

This clonotype was found a few times. The chain carries TRBV6-5 and TRBJ2-7, with D tentatively TRBD2 (6 bases). V shed 2 bases and J shed 1 base, with 9 bases lying between them. This CDR3 has 14 residues. Per germline, CDR1 MNHEY and CDR2 SVGAGI. This CDR3 is CASSYPGRSYEQYF. In DNA form, the CDR3 reads TGTGCCAGCAGTTACCCAGGGAGGTCCTACGAGCAGTACTTC.

The CDR3 sequence is CASSFGSPGPISYNSPLHF. The CDR3 DNA sequence: TGTGCCAGCAGCTTCGGGTCCCCGGGGCCAATCTCCTATAATTCACCCCTCCACTTT. The rearrangement links TRBV7-6 to TRBJ1-6, with TRBD1 as a possible D gene (5 bases). Trimming pared 3 bases from V and 0 bases from J, leaving 18 bases between. Germline V lookup: CDR1 SGHVS, CDR2 FNYEAQ. The CDR3 runs 19 residues. The full variable domain, in which reference TRBV7-6 and TRBJ1-6 provide the parts outside the CDR3, is GAGVSQSPRYKVTKRGQDVALRCDPISGHVSLYWYRQALGQGPEFLTYFNYEAQQDKSGLPNDRFSAERPEGSISTLTIQRTEQRDSAMYRCASSFGSPGPISYNSPLHFGNGTRLTVT.

The chain uses TRBV20-1 and TRBJ1-2; a weak D match, TRBD1 (5 bases). CDR1 is DFQATT and CDR2 is SNEGSKA in the germline V gene (reference sequence). The CDR3 totals 15 residues. V was shortened by 5 bases and J by 4 bases, with 20 bases between the two germline ends. For the CDR3, the DNA is TGCAGTGCTGGGCCAGGGCAGCCGCTTGTCTATGGCTACACCTTC. It translates to CSAGPGQPLVYGYTF.

The rearrangement links TRBV2 to TRBJ2-7; perhaps TRBD2 as D (5 bases). The V end lost 7 bases, the J end lost 2 bases, and 12 bases lay between the germline ends. CDR1 is SNHLY and CDR2 is FYNNEI in the germline V gene. CDR3 length: 13 residues. CDR3 bases: TGTGCCAGCATCCCCAGCGGTCCCTACGAGCAGTACTTC. Amino acids: CASIPSGPYEQYF.

CDR3: CASSLGQGAIKETQYF. The CDR3 region has the DNA TGCGCCAGCAGTCTGGGGCAGGGGGCTATCAAAGAGACCCAGTACTTC. The rearrangement joins TRBV23-1 to TRBJ2-5; 8 nucleotides match TRBD1. TRBV23-1 belongs to the ORF category, with a function that is uncertain. The V and J ends lost 4 bases and 3 bases, in that order; junction bases with no gene match: 10. CDR3 length: 16 residues.

In this sample, this clonotype turned up a few times. This rearrangement joins TRBV18 to TRBJ1-5, with D possibly matching TRBD1 (6 bases). Trimming took 4 bases from V and 5 from J, leaving 18 bases between them. Per germline, CDR1 KGHSH and CDR2 LQKENI. This CDR3 is built from 16 residues. The CDR3 DNA is TGTGCCAGCTCACTTAACAGGGCAGCTATAGATCAGCCCCAGCATTTT. Protein: CASSLNRAAIDQPQHF. The full variable domain, its missing parts supplied by reference TRBV18 and TRBJ1-5, is NAGVMQNPRHLVRRRGQEARLRCSPMKGHSHVYWYRQLPEEGLKFMVYLQKENIIDESGMPKERFSAEFPKEGPSILRIQQVVRGDSAAYFCASSLNRAAIDQPQHFGDGTRLSIL.

The sample holds a few counts of this clonotype. V gene TRBV5-1 combines with J gene TRBJ2-1; TRBD2 aligns across 11 bases. V shed 3 bases, J shed 5 bases, and the junction held 4 bases outside the gene matches. Germline V gene sequence: CDR1 SGHRS, CDR2 YFSETQ. This CDR3 is 15 amino acids long. CDR3 residues: CASSSPGLADNEQFF. The CDR3 nucleotides read TGCGCCAGCAGCTCACCGGGACTAGCGGACAATGAGCAGTTCTTC.

The chain recombines TRBV5-1 with TRBJ2-3; 14 positions agree with TRBD2. CDR1 SGHRS and CDR2 YFSETQ come from the germline V gene. V was pared by 0 bases and J by 2 bases, with 2 bases of the junction left unmatched. The CDR3 is 17 residues long. For the CDR3, the DNA is TGCGCCAGCAGCTTGGCGGGACTAGCGGGAGTCACAGATACGCAGTATTTT. Translated: CASSLAGLAGVTDTQYF.

This clonotype was counted between two and nine times. The CDR3 DNA follows: TGTGCCAGCAGCCAAGATCGCCGGGGGGCCTTGAATGAGCAGTTCTTC. As protein: CASSQDRRGALNEQFF. The rearrangement uses TRBV4-2 and TRBJ2-1; D is possibly TRBD2 (7 bases). Germline-derived CDR1 and CDR2 are LGHNA and YNFKEQ. The V and J ends lost 0 bases and 7 bases respectively, with 16 bases between them. The CDR3 is made up of 16 amino acids.

This clonotype was seen a handful of times. The rearrangement links TRBV7-6 to TRBJ1-6; 8 bases line up with TRBD1. Germline CDR1 is SGHVS and CDR2 is FNYEAQ. The CDR3 is 14 residues long. V was clipped by 4 bases and J by 10 bases; unmatched bases: 6. This CDR3 is CASSSRQGNSPLHF. The CDR3 DNA follows: TGTGCCAGCAGCTCCCGACAGGGGAACTCACCCCTCCACTTT. The whole variable domain, filled in from reference TRBV7-6 and TRBJ1-6, reads GAGVSQSPRYKVTKRGQDVALRCDPISGHVSLYWYRQALGQGPEFLTYFNYEAQQDKSGLPNDRFSAERPEGSISTLTIQRTEQRDSAMYRCASSSRQGNSPLHFGNGTRLTVT.

This clonotype was recorded a few times. This sequence joins TRBV4-1 and TRBJ2-1, with D uncertain. The CDR3 has 15 amino acids. The germline CDR1 and CDR2 sequences are MGHRA and YSYEKL. Trimming pared 1 base from V and 0 bases from J, leaving 7 bases between. Here the CDR3 reads CASSQAENSYNEQFF. The CDR3 DNA follows: TGCGCCAGCAGCCAAGCGGAGAACTCCTACAATGAGCAGTTCTTC.

The V and J genes are TRBV3-1 and TRBJ2-7, with TRBD1 matching 8 bases. The ends lost 3 bases at V and 0 bases at J; junction bases unmatched: 7. In germline, CDR1 is LGHDT, CDR2 YNNKEL (reference sequence). There are 16 residues in the CDR3. CDR3 nucleotides: TGTGCCAGCAGCCAGGGTACCGGGACAGGCTCCTACGAGCAGTACTTC. Its translation is CASSQGTGTGSYEQYF.

CDR3 amino acids: CASSSDYPSYEQYF. CDR3 nucleotide sequence: TGTGCCAGCAGTTCTGACTATCCTTCCTACGAGCAGTACTTC. The chain carries TRBV6-2 or TRBV6-3 and TRBJ2-7; TRBD2 might be the D (5 bases). The CDR3 consists of 14 residues. Trimming removed 4 bases at V and 1 base at J, with 11 bases between. Germline CDR1 MNHEY, CDR2 SVGEGT.

The chain links TRBV7-3 to TRBJ2-3, with 11 nucleotides matching TRBD2. The germline CDR1 and CDR2 sequences are SGHTA and FQGTGA. J was trimmed by 5 bases and V by 5 bases; bases with no gene match: 9. The CDR3 is made up of 16 amino acids. CDR3 loop: CASSPFSGRAGDTQYF. The CDR3 bases are TGTGCCAGCAGCCCCTTTAGCGGGAGGGCCGGAGATACGCAGTATTTT.

The chain uses TRBV19 and TRBJ2-7; 9 nucleotides line up with TRBD2. This CDR3 has 15 residues. Germline V lookup: CDR1 LNHDA, CDR2 SQIVND (reference sequence). The junction had 7 bases not matched to a gene; V was cut back by 3 bases and J by 4 bases. The CDR3 is CASSIGLARGYEQYF. For the CDR3, the DNA is TGTGCCAGTAGTATCGGACTAGCGCGAGGATACGAGCAGTACTTC.

This clonotype showed up just a few times. CDR3 loop: CASSVPGPAYEQYF. The CDR3 DNA is TGCGCCAGCAGCGTACCGGGACCAGCCTACGAGCAGTACTTC. The V gene is TRBV5-1, the J gene TRBJ2-7; D might be TRBD1 or TRBD2, each matching 5 bases. CDR3 size: 14 residues. Germline-derived CDR1 and CDR2 are SGHRS and YFSETQ. The V and J ends lost 4 bases and 2 bases respectively, with 13 bases between them.

The chain has TRBV12-3 or TRBV12-4 and TRBJ2-1, with D possibly TRBD2 on 5 matching bases. V lost 3 bases, J lost 0 bases, and 12 bases lay in between. This CDR3 has 16 residues. CDR3 coding DNA: TGTGCCAGCAGTTTTGAGTCGGGGAGCTCCTACAATGAGCAGTTCTTC. Amino acid sequence: CASSFESGSSYNEQFF.

The CDR3 DNA reads as TGTGCCAGCAGCGTAGGTTTGGCGGAACCCTACGAGCAGTACTTC. Translating gives CASSVGLAEPYEQYF. V and J are TRBV9 and TRBJ2-7; D not resolved. From germline, CDR1 is SGDLS and CDR2 YYNGEE. The V and J ends lost 0 bases and 2 bases respectively, with 12 bases between them. The length of the CDR3 is 15 residues.

Many counts were recorded for this clonotype. The V and J genes are TRBV5-5 and TRBJ2-1; 9 nucleotides match TRBD1. Losses at the gene ends were 3 bases for V and 5 bases for J; bases not matched to a gene: 6. The V gene's germline CDR1 is SGHKS and CDR2 YYEKEE (reference sequence). There are 15 residues in the CDR3. CDR3 protein: CASSWGGQGNNEQFF. The DNA for the CDR3 is TGTGCCAGCAGCTGGGGGGGACAGGGCAACAATGAGCAGTTCTTC.

This chain connects TRBV5-5 to TRBJ1-2; 7 nucleotides align to TRBD1. The CDR3 extends over 14 amino acids. Unmatched junction bases numbered 9, after V lost 4 bases and J lost 6 bases. Germline CDR1 is SGHKS and CDR2 is YYEKEE (reference sequence). CDR3 sequence: CASSKQGGRDGYTF. The CDR3, as DNA: TGTGCCAGCAGCAAGCAAGGGGGCAGAGATGGCTACACCTTC. The entire variable domain, with the rest obtained from reference TRBV5-5 and TRBJ1-2, is as follows: DAGVTQSPTHLIKTRGQQVTLRCSPISGHKSVSWYQQVLGQGPQFIFQYYEKEERGRGNFPDRFSARQFPNYSSELNVNALLLGDSALYLCASSKQGGRDGYTFGSGTRLTVV.

In nucleotides, the CDR3 is TGCGCCAGCAGCTTGGATGGGGGGATTTATGGCTACACCTTC. Translation: CASSLDGGIYGYTF. The gene calls are TRBV5-1 and TRBJ1-2, with D perhaps matching TRBD1 (5 bases). The CDR3 is made up of 14 amino acids. The V and J ends lost 0 bases and 5 bases respectively, with 11 bases between them. Germline values: CDR1 SGHRS, CDR2 YFSETQ.

This clonotype was picked up a small number of times. CDR3 nucleotides: TGTGCCAGCAGCTTAGTTTCCGGGGGATCCTATGGCTACACCTTC. This codes for CASSLVSGGSYGYTF. The chain couples TRBV7-9 to TRBJ1-2; tentative D call: TRBD1 (5 bases). V was cut by 1 base and J by 4 bases, with 13 bases left in between. The CDR3 spans 15 residues. Looked up from germline, CDR1 is SEHNR and CDR2 is FQNEAQ (reference sequence).

The V and J genes are TRBV2 and TRBJ2-5; D is unclear. V lost 10 bases, J lost 5 bases, and 14 bases lay in between. Germline lookup yields CDR1 SNHLY and CDR2 FYNNEI. The CDR3 extends over 12 amino acids. CDR3 in DNA: TGTGCCACCCAGCAGCGCCGGGAGACCCAGTACTTC. It codes for CATQQRRETQYF.

This chain connects TRBV20-1 to TRBJ1-2; D is perhaps TRBD1 (6 bases). The length of the CDR3 is 13 residues. V lost 4 bases to trimming and J lost 7 bases, with 16 bases between them. Germline CDR1 and CDR2: DFQATT and SNEGSKA (reference sequence). CDR3 in DNA: TGCAGTGCTAATATTCGGGGGGCGTCTGGCTACACCTTC. It translates to CSANIRGASGYTF.

V and J are TRBV4-1 and TRBJ1-1; possible D gene TRBD1, 5 bases. From germline, CDR1 is MGHRA and CDR2 YSYEKL. This CDR3 contains 15 residues. Trimming removed 0 bases from V and 3 bases from J, with 11 bases in between. The CDR3 here is CASSQDPVRDTEAFF. Here the CDR3 DNA reads TGCGCCAGCAGCCAAGATCCGGTCAGGGACACTGAAGCTTTCTTT.

The rearrangement uses TRBV7-9 and TRBJ1-2; D unclear. The V end lost 1 base, the J end lost 6 bases, and 9 bases lay between the germline ends. The CDR3 runs 13 residues. CDR1 SEHNR and CDR2 FQNEAQ come from the germline V gene (reference sequence). The CDR3 here is CASSLVWRDGYTF. For the CDR3, the DNA is TGTGCCAGCAGCTTAGTTTGGAGAGATGGCTACACCTTC. The variable domain in full, with the rest retrieved from reference TRBV7-9 and TRBJ1-2, is DTGVSQNPRHKITKRGQNVTFRCDPISEHNRLYWYRQTLGQGPEFLTYFQNEAQLEKSRLLSDRFSAERPKGSFSTLEIQRTEQGDSAMYLCASSLVWRDGYTFGSGTRLTVV.

This chain connects TRBV7-3 to TRBJ2-7; 8 bases agree with TRBD1. Germline-derived CDR1 and CDR2 are SGHTA and FQGTGA. CDR3 length: 15 residues. V trimming: 5 bases; J trimming: 1 base; junction bases outside the gene matches: 7. CDR3 residues: CASSPRGQGSYEQYF. The DNA for the CDR3 is TGTGCCAGCAGCCCTCGAGGACAGGGTTCCTACGAGCAGTACTTC.

There are a few counts of this clonotype. This sequence joins TRBV15 and TRBJ2-4; a possible D gene is TRBD2 (5 bases). The V end lost 0 bases, the J end lost 1 base, and 13 bases lay between the germline ends. The CDR3 consists of 17 residues. Germline V gene data show CDR1 as LNHNV and CDR2 as YYDKDF (reference sequence). The CDR3 DNA follows: TGTGCCACCAGCAGAGAAGGGAGAGGCATGGCCAAAAACATTCAGTACTTC. As protein: CATSREGRGMAKNIQYF.

V is TRBV29-1 and J is TRBJ2-6; D is ambiguous. V lost 4 bases and J lost 3, with 7 bases in between. CDR3 size: 13 residues. The germline V gene has CDR1 SQVTM and CDR2 ANQGSEA. The DNA for the CDR3 is TGCAGCGTTGCCCTCAATGGGGCCAACGTCCTGACTTTC. Encoded protein: CSVALNGANVLTF.